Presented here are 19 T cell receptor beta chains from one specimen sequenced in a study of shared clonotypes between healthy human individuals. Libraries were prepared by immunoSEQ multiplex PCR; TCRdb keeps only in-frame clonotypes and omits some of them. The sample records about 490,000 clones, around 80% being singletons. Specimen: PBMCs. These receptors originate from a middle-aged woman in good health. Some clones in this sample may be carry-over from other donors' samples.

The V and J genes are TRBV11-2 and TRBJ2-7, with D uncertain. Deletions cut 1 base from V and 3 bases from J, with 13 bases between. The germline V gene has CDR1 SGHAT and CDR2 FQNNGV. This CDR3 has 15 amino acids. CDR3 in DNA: TGTGCCAGCAGCTTAGCGGTAGTCCCGAACTACGAGCAGTACTTC. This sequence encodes CASSLAVVPNYEQYF.

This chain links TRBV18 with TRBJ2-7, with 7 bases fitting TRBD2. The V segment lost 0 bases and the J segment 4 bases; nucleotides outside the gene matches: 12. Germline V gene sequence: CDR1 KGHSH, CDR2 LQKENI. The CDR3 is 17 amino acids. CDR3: CASSPPSPSGNRYEQYF. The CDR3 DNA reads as TGTGCCAGCTCACCACCGTCGCCGAGCGGGAACAGGTACGAGCAGTACTTC.

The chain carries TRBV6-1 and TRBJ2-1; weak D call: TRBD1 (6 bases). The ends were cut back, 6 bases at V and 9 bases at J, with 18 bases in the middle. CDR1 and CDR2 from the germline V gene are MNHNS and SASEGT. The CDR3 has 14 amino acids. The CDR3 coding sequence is TGTGCCAGCAGCAGGGACACCGCGGCCCTTGAGCAGTTCTTC. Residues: CASSRDTAALEQFF.

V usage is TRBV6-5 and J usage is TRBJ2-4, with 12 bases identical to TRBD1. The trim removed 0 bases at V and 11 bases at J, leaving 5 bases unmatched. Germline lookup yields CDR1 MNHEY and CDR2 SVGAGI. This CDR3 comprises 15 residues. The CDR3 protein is CASSYSMGQGAVQYF. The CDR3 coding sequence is TGTGCCAGCAGTTACTCGATGGGACAGGGGGCGGTTCAGTACTTC.

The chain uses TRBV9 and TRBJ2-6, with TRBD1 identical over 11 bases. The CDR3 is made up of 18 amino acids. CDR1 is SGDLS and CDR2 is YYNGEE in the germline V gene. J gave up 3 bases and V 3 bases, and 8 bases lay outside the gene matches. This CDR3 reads CASSDGQGARIGANVLTF. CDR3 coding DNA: TGTGCCAGCAGCGACGGACAGGGGGCGCGGATTGGGGCCAACGTCCTGACTTTC.

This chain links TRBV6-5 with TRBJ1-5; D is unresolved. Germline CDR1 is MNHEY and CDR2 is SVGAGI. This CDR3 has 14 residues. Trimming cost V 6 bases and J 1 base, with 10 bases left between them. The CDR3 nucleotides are TGTGCCAGCAGCCCCTGGCAGAGCAATCAGCCCCAGCATTTT. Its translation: CASSPWQSNQPQHF.

The CDR3 DNA reads as TGTGCCAGTAGTCGACAAAATAGCAATCAGCCCCAGCATTTT. This codes for CASSRQNSNQPQHF. J is TRBJ1-5 and V is TRBV19; no definite D call. The CDR3 consists of 14 residues. Trimming pared 5 bases from V and 0 bases from J, leaving 8 bases between. The germline V gene has CDR1 LNHDA and CDR2 SQIVND (reference sequence).

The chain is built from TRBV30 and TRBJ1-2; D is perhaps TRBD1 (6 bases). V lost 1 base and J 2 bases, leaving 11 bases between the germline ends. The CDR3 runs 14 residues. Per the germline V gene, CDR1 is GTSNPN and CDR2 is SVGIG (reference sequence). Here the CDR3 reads CAWSAGGPNYGYTF. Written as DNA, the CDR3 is TGTGCCTGGAGTGCCGGGGGGCCCAACTATGGCTACACCTTC.

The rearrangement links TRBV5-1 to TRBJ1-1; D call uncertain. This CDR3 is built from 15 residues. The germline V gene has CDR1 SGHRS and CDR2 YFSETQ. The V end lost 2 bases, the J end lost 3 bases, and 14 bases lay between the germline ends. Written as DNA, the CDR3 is TGCGCCAGCAGCTTCGTCCCCTCCCCGGACACTGAAGCTTTCTTT. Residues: CASSFVPSPDTEAFF.

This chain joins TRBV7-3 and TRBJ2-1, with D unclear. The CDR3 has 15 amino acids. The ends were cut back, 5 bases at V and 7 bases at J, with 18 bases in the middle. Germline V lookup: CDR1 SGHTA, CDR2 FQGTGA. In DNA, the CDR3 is TGTGCCAGCAGCCCCGGGTTAGCTGGAAGGAATGAGCAGTTCTTC. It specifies CASSPGLAGRNEQFF.

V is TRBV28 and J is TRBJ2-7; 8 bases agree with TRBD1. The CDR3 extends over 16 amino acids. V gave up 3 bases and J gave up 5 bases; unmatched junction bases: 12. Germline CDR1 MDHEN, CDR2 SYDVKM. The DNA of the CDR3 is TGTGCCAGCAGTTTTGTATCTCCCGGACAGGGCAACGAGCAGTACTTC. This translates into CASSFVSPGQGNEQYF.

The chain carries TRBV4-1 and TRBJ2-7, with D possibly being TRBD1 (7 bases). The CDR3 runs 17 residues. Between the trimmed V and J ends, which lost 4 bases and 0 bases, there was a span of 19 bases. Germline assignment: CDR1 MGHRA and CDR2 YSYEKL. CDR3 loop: CASSLQGIGTLSYEQYF. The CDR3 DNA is TGCGCCAGCAGCCTACAGGGGATAGGGACTCTCTCCTACGAGCAGTACTTC.

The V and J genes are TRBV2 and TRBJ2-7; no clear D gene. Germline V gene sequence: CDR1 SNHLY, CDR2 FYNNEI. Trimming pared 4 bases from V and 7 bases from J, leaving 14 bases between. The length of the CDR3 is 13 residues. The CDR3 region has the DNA TGTGCCAGCAGTGCACGGGTTATCGGGGAGCAGTACTTC. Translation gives CASSARVIGEQYF.

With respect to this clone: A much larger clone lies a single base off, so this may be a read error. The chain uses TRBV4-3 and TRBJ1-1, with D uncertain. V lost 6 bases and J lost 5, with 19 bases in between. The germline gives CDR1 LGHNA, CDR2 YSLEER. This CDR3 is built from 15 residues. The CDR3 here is CASRRTWTGGTEAFF. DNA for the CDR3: TGCGCCAGCAGACGAACCTGGACCGGAGGTACTGAAGCTTTCTTT.

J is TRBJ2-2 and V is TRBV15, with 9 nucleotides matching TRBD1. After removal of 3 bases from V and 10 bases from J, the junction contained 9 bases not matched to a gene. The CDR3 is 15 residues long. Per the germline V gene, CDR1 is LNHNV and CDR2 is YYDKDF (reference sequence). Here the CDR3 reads CATSSPDRGSEELFF. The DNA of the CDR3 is TGTGCCACCAGCAGCCCGGACAGGGGATCGGAGGAGCTGTTTTTT. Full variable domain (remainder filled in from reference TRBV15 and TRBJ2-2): DAMVIQNPRYQVTQFGKPVTLSCSQTLNHNVMYWYQQKSSQAPKLLFHYYDKDFNNEADTPDNFQSRRPNTSFCFLDIRSPGLGDTAMYLCATSSPDRGSEELFFGEGSRLTVL.

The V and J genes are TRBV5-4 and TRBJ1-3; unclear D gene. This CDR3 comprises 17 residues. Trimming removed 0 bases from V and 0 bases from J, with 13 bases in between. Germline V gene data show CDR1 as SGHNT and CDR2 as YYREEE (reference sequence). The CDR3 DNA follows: TGTGCCAGCAGCTTGGTTTTACGGAATAGCTCTGGAAACACCATATATTTT. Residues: CASSLVLRNSSGNTIYF.

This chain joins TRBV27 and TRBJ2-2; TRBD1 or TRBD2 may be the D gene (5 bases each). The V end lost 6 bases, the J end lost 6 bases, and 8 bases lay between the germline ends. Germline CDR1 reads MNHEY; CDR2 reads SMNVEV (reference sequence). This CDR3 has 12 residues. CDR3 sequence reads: CASSRGAGELFF. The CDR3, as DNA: TGTGCCAGCAGCCGAGGGGCCGGGGAGCTGTTTTTT.

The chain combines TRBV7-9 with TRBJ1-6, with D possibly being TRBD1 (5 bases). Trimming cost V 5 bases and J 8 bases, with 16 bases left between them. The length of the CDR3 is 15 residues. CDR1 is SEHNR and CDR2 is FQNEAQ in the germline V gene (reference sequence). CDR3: CASSPPPGRYSPLHF. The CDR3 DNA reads TGTGCCAGCAGCCCCCCCCCGGGACGTTATTCACCCCTCCACTTT.

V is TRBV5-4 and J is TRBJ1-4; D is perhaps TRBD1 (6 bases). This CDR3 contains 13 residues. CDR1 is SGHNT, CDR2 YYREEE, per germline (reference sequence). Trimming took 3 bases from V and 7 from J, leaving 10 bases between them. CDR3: CASSWGGREKLFF. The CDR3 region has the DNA TGTGCCAGCAGCTGGGGGGGCCGTGAAAAACTGTTTTTT.